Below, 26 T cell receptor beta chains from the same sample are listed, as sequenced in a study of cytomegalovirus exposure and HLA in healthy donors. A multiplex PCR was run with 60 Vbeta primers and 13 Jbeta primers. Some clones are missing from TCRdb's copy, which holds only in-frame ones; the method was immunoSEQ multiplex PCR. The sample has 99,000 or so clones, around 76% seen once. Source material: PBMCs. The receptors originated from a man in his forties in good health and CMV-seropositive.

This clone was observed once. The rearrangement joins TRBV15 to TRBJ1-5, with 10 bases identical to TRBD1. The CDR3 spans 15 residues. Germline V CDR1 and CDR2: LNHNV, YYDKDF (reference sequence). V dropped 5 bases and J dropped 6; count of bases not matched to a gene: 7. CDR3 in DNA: TGTGCCACCAGCTCCGGGACAGGGGTTATTCAGCCCCAGCATTTT. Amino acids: CATSSGTGVIQPQHF.

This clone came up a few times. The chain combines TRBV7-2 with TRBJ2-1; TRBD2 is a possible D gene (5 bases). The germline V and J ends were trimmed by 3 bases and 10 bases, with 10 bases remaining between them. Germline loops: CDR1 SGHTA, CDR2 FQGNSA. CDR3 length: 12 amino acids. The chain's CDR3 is CASSFVQREQFF. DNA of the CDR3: TGTGCCAGCAGCTTCGTGCAGCGGGAGCAGTTCTTC. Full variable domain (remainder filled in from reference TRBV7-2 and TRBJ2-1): GAGVSQSPSNKVTEKGKDVELRCDPISGHTALYWYRQSLGQGLEFLIYFQGNSAPDKSGLPSDRFSAERTGGSVSTLTIQRTQQEDSAVYLCASSFVQREQFFGPGTRLTVL.

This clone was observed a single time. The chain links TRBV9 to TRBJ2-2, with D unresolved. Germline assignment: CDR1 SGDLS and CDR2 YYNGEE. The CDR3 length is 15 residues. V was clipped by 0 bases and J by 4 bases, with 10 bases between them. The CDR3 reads CASSVGGVLTGELFF. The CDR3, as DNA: TGTGCCAGCAGCGTAGGAGGAGTACTCACCGGGGAGCTGTTTTTT.

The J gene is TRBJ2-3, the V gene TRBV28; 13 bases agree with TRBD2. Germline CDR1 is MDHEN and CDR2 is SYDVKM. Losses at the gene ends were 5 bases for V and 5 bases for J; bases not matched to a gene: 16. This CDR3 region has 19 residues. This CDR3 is CASSPRPPLAGGRRDTQYF. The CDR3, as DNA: TGTGCCAGCAGTCCCAGGCCCCCACTAGCGGGAGGGCGTAGAGATACGCAGTATTTT.

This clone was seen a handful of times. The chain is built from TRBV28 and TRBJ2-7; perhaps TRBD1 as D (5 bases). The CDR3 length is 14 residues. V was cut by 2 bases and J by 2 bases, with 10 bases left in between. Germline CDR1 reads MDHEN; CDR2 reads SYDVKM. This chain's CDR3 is CASSLAGPTYEQYF. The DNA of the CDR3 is TGTGCCAGCAGTTTAGCAGGGCCTACCTACGAGCAGTACTTC.

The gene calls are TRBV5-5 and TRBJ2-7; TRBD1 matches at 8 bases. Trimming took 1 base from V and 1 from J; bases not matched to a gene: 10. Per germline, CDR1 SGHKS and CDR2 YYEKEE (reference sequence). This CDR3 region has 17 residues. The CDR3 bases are TGTGCCAGCAGCTTGAGCCCCGGGACAGGTCTTTCCTACGAGCAGTACTTC. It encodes CASSLSPGTGLSYEQYF.

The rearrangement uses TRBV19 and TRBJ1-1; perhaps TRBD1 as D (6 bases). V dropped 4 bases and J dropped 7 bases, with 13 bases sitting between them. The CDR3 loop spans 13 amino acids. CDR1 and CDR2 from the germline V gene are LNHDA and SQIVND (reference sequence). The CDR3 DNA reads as TGTGCCAGTAGTACCCGTCGGGACATTGAAGCTTTCTTT. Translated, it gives CASSTRRDIEAFF.

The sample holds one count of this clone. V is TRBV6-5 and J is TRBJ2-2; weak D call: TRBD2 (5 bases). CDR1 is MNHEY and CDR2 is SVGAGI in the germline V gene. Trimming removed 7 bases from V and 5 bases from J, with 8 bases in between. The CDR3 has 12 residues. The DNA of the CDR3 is TGTGCCAGCATGGGCGGGACCGGGGAGCTGTTTTTT. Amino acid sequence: CASMGGTGELFF.

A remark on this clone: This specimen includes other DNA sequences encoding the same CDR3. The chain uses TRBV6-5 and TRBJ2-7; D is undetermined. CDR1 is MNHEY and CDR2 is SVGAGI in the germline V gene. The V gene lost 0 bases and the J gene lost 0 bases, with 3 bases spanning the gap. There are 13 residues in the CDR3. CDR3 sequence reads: CASSYSSSYEQYF. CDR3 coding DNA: TGTGCCAGCAGTTACTCGAGCTCCTACGAGCAGTACTTC.

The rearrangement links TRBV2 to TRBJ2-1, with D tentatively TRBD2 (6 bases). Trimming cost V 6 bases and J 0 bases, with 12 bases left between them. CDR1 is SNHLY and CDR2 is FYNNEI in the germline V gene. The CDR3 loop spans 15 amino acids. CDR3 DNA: TGTGCCAGCAGCCGGGACTTGAGCTCCTACAATGAGCAGTTCTTC. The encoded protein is CASSRDLSSYNEQFF.

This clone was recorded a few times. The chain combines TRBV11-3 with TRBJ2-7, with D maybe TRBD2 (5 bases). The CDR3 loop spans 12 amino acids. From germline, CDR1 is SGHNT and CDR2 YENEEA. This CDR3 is CASSDGEYEQYF. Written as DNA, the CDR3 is TGTGCTTCTTCGGATGGGGAGTACGAGCAGTACTTC.

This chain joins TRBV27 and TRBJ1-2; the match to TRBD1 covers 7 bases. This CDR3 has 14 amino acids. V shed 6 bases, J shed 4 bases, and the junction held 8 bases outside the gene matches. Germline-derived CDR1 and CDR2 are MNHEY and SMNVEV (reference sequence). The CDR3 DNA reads TGTGCCAGCAGCCTTCAGGGGGGAGTCTATGGCTACACCTTC. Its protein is CASSLQGGVYGYTF.

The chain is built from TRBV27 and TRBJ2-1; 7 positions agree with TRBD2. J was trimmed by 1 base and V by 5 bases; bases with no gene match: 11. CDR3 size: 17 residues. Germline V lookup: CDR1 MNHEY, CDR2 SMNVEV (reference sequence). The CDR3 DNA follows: TGTGCCAGCAGTCCCCTAATGGCGGGAGTATCCTACAATGAGCAGTTCTTC. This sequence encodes CASSPLMAGVSYNEQFF.

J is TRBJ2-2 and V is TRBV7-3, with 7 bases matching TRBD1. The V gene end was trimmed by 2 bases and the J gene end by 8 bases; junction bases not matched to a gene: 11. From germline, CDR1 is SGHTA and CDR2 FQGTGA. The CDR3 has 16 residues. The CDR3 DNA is TGTGCCAGCAGCTTATTGGGACAGTCAATCGCGGGGGAGCTGTTTTTT. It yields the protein CASSLLGQSIAGELFF.

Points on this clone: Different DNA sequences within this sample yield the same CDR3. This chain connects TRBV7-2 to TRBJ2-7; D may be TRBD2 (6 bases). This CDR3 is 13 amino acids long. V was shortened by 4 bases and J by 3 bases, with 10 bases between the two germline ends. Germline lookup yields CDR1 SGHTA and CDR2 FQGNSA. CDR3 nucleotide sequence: TGTGCCAGCAGCTCCCGGGGAGGCTACGAGCAGTACTTC. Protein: CASSSRGGYEQYF. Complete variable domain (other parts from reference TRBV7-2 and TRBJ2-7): GAGVSQSPSNKVTEKGKDVELRCDPISGHTALYWYRQSLGQGLEFLIYFQGNSAPDKSGLPSDRFSAERTGGSVSTLTIQRTQQEDSAVYLCASSSRGGYEQYFGPGTRLTVT.

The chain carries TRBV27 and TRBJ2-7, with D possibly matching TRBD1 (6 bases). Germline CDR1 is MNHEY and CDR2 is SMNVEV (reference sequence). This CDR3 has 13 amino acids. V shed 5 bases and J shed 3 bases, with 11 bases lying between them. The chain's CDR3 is CASSPDSLYEQYF. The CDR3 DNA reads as TGTGCCAGCAGTCCGGACAGCCTCTACGAGCAGTACTTC.

CDR3 sequence reads: CASSGTGQGNTIYF. The CDR3 region has the DNA TGTGCCAGCAGTGGGACGGGACAGGGAAACACCATATATTTT. The V gene is TRBV6-1, the J gene TRBJ1-3, with 7 bases fitting TRBD1. The CDR3 has 14 amino acids. CDR1 MNHNS and CDR2 SASEGT come from the germline V gene. The junction had 4 bases not matched to a gene; V was cut back by 4 bases and J by 4 bases.

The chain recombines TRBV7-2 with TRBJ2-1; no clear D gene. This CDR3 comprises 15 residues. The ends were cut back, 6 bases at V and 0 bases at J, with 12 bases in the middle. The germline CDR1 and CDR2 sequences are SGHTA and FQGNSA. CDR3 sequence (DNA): TGTGCCAGCAGGTCTCCGAGCCCCTCCTACAATGAGCAGTTCTTC. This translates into CASRSPSPSYNEQFF.

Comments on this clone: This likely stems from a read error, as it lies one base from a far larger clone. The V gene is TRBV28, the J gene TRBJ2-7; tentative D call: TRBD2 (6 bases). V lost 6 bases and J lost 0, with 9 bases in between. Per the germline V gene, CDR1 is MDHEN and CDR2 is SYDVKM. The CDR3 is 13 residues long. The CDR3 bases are TGTGCCAGCAGGCCCGGGGGCTCCTACGAGCAGTACTTC. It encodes CASRPGGSYEQYF.

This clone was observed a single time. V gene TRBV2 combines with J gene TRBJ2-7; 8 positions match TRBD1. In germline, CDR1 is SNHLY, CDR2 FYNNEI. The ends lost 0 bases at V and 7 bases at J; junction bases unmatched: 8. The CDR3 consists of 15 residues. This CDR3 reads CASSEAIQGAGEQYF. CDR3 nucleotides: TGTGCCAGCAGTGAAGCGATCCAGGGGGCGGGTGAGCAGTACTTC.

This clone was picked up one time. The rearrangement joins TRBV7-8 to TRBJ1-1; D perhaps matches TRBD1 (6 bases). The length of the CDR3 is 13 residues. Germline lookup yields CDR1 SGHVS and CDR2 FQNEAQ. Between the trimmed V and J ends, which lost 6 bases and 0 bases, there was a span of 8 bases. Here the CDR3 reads CASSRQVNTEAFF. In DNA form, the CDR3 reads TGTGCCAGCAGTAGACAGGTGAACACTGAAGCTTTCTTT.

The CDR3 region has the DNA TGTGCCAGCAGCCGCCCTGACAGCTACACTGAAGCTTTCTTT. Its protein is CASSRPDSYTEAFF. The V gene is TRBV11-3, the J gene TRBJ1-1, with a weak D call TRBD1 (5 bases). Per germline, CDR1 SGHNT and CDR2 YENEEA. V shed 5 bases and J shed 3 bases, with 13 bases lying between them. The CDR3 covers 14 residues.

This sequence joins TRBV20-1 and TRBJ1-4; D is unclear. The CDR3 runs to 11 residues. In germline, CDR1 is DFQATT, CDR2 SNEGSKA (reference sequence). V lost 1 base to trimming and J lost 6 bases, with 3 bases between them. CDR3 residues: CSARADEKLFF. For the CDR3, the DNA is TGCAGTGCTAGAGCGGATGAAAAACTGTTTTTT.

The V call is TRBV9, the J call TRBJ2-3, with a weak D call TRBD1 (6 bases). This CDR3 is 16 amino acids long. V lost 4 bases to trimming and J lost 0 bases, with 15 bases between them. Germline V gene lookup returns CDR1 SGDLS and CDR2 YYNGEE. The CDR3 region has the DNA TGTGCCAGCAGCTCAGACAGGTCCACTAGCACAGATACGCAGTATTTT. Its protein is CASSSDRSTSTDTQYF.

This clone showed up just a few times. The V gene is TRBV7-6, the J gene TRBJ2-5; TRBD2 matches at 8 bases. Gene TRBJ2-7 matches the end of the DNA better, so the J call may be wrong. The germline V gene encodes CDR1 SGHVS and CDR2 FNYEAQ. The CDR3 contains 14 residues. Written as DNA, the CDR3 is TGTGCCAGCAGCTTAGGCGGGAGGCTCAACGAGCAGTACTTC. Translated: CASSLGGRLNEQYF.

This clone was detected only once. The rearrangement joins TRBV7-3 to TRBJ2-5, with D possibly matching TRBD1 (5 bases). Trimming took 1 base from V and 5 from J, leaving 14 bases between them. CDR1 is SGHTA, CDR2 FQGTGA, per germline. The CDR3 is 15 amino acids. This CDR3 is CASSLMGRVLETQYF. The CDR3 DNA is TGTGCCAGCAGCTTAATGGGCAGGGTGTTGGAGACCCAGTACTTC.